This is a list of T cell receptor beta chains from one sample in a study of OX40 agonist ivuxolimab in advanced cancers. TCRdb keeps only in-frame clones here, not all; method: immunoSEQ multiplex PCR. The repertoire includes some 100,000 clones, around 84% of them detected once, and 1.1% sits in the top ten. Here the sequenced sample was CD4+ or CD8+ T cells sorted from blood, taken in a trial of the OX40 agonist ivuxolimab. These receptors all come from an adult with an advanced solid tumor such as melanoma, head and neck, liver or kidney cancer. The CDR3 runs from the conserved cysteine through the conserved F or W. Each record gives: D gene, V gene, clone size, J gene, CDR3 DNA, CDR3 protein. The D gene is left open where the match is weak. Size is stated for part of the rows, as once, few or many counts, or as a class when the clone is expanded.

D: TRBD1
V: TRBV11-1
size: -
J: TRBJ2-3
DNA: TGTGCCAGCACCTGGGCGGGGGACAGGGAAGATACGCAGTATTTT
CDR3: CASTWAGDREDTQYF

D: -
V: TRBV18
size: -
J: TRBJ1-5
DNA: TGTGCCAGCTCACCGGAACAGTCGGATCAGCCCCAGCATTTT
CDR3: CASSPEQSDQPQHF

D: -
V: TRBV25-1
size: -
J: TRBJ1-2
DNA: TGTGCCAGCAGTGCCCCGTGGATGTTCTATGGCTACACCTTC
CDR3: CASSAPWMFYGYTF

D: TRBD1
V: TRBV18
size: -
J: TRBJ1-1
DNA: TGTGCCAGCTCACCCGAGACAGGGGGTAACACTGAAGCTTTCTTT
CDR3: CASSPETGGNTEAFF

D: -
V: TRBV27
size: few
J: TRBJ2-3
DNA: TGTGCCAGCAGTTTATGGGGCGGAAGAGATACGCAGTATTTT
CDR3: CASSLWGGRDTQYF

D: -
V: TRBV29-1
size: -
J: TRBJ1-2
DNA: TGCAGCGCAAGTGGTGAACAGGGCACAAACTATGGCTACACCTTC
CDR3: CSASGEQGTNYGYTF

D: -
V: TRBV7-2
size: -
J: TRBJ1-1
DNA: TGTGCCAGCAGCTTAGCTGGGGACCCTGAAGCTTTCTTT
CDR3: CASSLAGDPEAFF

D: -
V: TRBV4-1
size: -
J: TRBJ2-3
DNA: TGCGCCAGCAGCCAAGGTTCGGAGTGGACAGATACGCAGTATTTT
CDR3: CASSQGSEWTDTQYF

D: -
V: TRBV11-2
size: -
J: TRBJ1-2
DNA: TGTGCCAGCAGCTCCCTCCGGAGGGGTGGAGGCTACACCTTC
CDR3: CASSSLRRGGGYTF

D: TRBD2
V: TRBV5-1
size: -
J: TRBJ2-7
DNA: TGCGCCAGCAGCCTCGGGACTAGCGGGGGGTACTACGAGCAGTACTTC
CDR3: CASSLGTSGGYYEQYF

D: TRBD2
V: TRBV30
size: -
J: TRBJ2-3
DNA: TGTGCCTGGAGTTCTACCTGGACTAGCGGGGGCGGAGATACGCAGTATTTT
CDR3: CAWSSTWTSGGGDTQYF

D: -
V: TRBV18
size: -
J: TRBJ2-2
DNA: TGTGCCAGCTCGGACGCGGGGGCGACGAACACCGGGGAGCTGTTTTTT
CDR3: CASSDAGATNTGELFF

D: TRBD1
V: TRBV5-4
size: -
J: TRBJ2-3
DNA: TGTGCCAGCAGCCTTCAGGGGGCCGCTGATACGCAGTATTTT
CDR3: CASSLQGAADTQYF

D: -
V: TRBV7-2
size: -
J: TRBJ2-7
DNA: TGTGCCAGCAGCTCGCGGACAGAATACGAGCAGTACTTC
CDR3: CASSSRTEYEQYF

D: -
V: TRBV10-3
size: -
J: TRBJ1-3
DNA: TGTGCCATCACTGGGCAGGGGTCGGTTGGAAACACCATATATTTT
CDR3: CAITGQGSVGNTIYF

D: TRBD1
V: TRBV19
size: -
J: TRBJ1-4
DNA: TGTGCCAGTAGTTCCGGACAGGCGTGGGCGGCTAATGAAAAACTGTTTTTT
CDR3: CASSSGQAWAANEKLFF

D: TRBD1
V: TRBV7-2
size: -
J: TRBJ1-1
DNA: TGTGCCAGCAGCTTACCAAGACAGGGAAATGAAGCTTTCTTT
CDR3: CASSLPRQGNEAFF

D: TRBD1
V: TRBV7-9
size: once
J: TRBJ1-2
DNA: TGTGCCAGCAGCCCGGGACAGCCAGCCGATGGCTACACCTTC
CDR3: CASSPGQPADGYTF

D: -
V: TRBV6-1
size: few
J: TRBJ1-6
DNA: TGTGCCAGCAGTGGGGAGGCCTATAATTCACCCCTCCACTTT
CDR3: CASSGEAYNSPLHF

D: TRBD2
V: TRBV5-1
size: -
J: TRBJ2-2
DNA: TGCGCCAGCAGCTTGGTCGGGACTAGCGGTGCGAACACCGGGGAGCTGTTTTTT
CDR3: CASSLVGTSGANTGELFF

D: -
V: TRBV7-6
size: -
J: TRBJ2-2
DNA: TGTGCCAGCAGCTCTACTTGGCAAATGAACACCGGGGAGCTGTTTTTT
CDR3: CASSSTWQMNTGELFF

D: TRBD1
V: TRBV10-1
size: -
J: TRBJ2-3
DNA: TGCGCCAGCAGTGAGCCAGTAGCTCCGACAGGGGGCGAGGCAGATACGCAGTATTTT
CDR3: CASSEPVAPTGGEADTQYF

D: TRBD1
V: TRBV5-1
size: few
J: TRBJ2-2
DNA: TGCGCCAGCAGCCGACAGGGATCCACCGGGGAGCTGTTTTTT
CDR3: CASSRQGSTGELFF

D: TRBD2
V: TRBV7-2
size: -
J: TRBJ2-7
DNA: TGTGCCAGCAGCTTAGAGGGCGGGGGGCGCTCCTACGAGCAGTACTTC
CDR3: CASSLEGGGRSYEQYF

D: -
V: TRBV28
size: -
J: TRBJ1-3
DNA: TGTGCCACCCGAAGTGGGGGCGAGCGAAACACCATATATTTT
CDR3: CATRSGGERNTIYF

D: -
V: TRBV6-1
size: -
J: TRBJ1-5
DNA: TGTGCCAGCAGTGTGGAAGTACAAGGGAGCAATCAGCCCCAGCATTTT
CDR3: CASSVEVQGSNQPQHF